A single sample is the source of the 16 T cell receptor beta chains below, sequenced in a study of cytomegalovirus exposure and HLA in healthy donors. This PCR relied on a set of 60 Vbeta primers and 13 Jbeta primers. TCRdb keeps only in-frame clones here, not all; method: immunoSEQ multiplex PCR. Among around 150,000 clones, roughly 80% were seen once, and the ten largest hold about 3.8%. The sample consisted of PBMCs. These receptors were taken from a middle-aged man in good health and CMV-seropositive.

The chain couples TRBV5-5 to TRBJ2-5, with 7 bases lining up with TRBD2. This CDR3 has 17 residues. Germline V gives CDR1 SGHKS, CDR2 YYEKEE (reference sequence). The J segment lost 2 bases and the V segment lost 1 base, leaving 11 bases of the junction unmatched. The CDR3 spells CASSLRWRGRLQETQYF. The CDR3 nucleotides are TGTGCCAGCAGCTTGCGTTGGCGGGGGAGACTTCAAGAGACCCAGTACTTC.

This clone was seen a single time. This rearrangement joins TRBV19 to TRBJ2-3, with no clear D. Trimming took off 7 bases at V and 2 bases at J, with 13 bases between the two ends. CDR3 length: 14 amino acids. The germline V gene has CDR1 LNHDA and CDR2 SQIVND (reference sequence). The CDR3 DNA reads TGTGCCAGTACTCCTAATCCTAACACAGATACGCAGTATTTT. It is translated as CASTPNPNTDTQYF.

V and J are TRBV13 and TRBJ2-1, with D possibly TRBD2 on 6 matching bases. This CDR3 is built from 16 residues. CDR1 and CDR2 (germline): PRHDT, FYEKMQ (reference sequence). V was cut by 5 bases and J by 0 bases, with 14 bases left in between. This CDR3 reads CASSLGTESSYNEQFF. CDR3 DNA sequence: TGTGCCAGCAGCCTCGGGACTGAGAGCTCCTACAATGAGCAGTTCTTC.

This chain connects TRBV5-1 to TRBJ2-3, with D hard to call. The ends were cut back, 0 bases at V and 2 bases at J, with 10 bases in the middle. Germline lookup yields CDR1 SGHRS and CDR2 YFSETQ. The CDR3 is 15 amino acids. CDR3 sequence: CASSLDTYPTDTQYF. CDR3 sequence (DNA): TGCGCCAGCAGCTTGGACACGTATCCCACAGATACGCAGTATTTT.

The rearrangement joins TRBV7-8 to TRBJ1-1; 7 bases are a match to TRBD1. The length of the CDR3 is 17 residues. The germline CDR1 and CDR2 sequences are SGHVS and FQNEAQ. With V trimmed by 5 bases and J by 1 base, 13 bases remained unmatched. The DNA of the CDR3 is TGTGCCAGCAGCCACGGGCGATTCCGGGACAGGAACACTGAAGCTTTCTTT. This codes for CASSHGRFRDRNTEAFF.

V gene TRBV25-1 combines with J gene TRBJ1-1; D not resolved. Between the trimmed V and J ends, which lost 0 bases and 3 bases, there was a span of 11 bases. Germline CDR1 and CDR2: MGHDK and SYGVNS. CDR3 length equals 15 residues. CDR3 residues: CASSEYAGRDTEAFF. CDR3 nucleotides: TGTGCCAGCAGTGAATATGCCGGTCGGGACACTGAAGCTTTCTTT. The full variable domain, rest sourced from reference TRBV25-1 and TRBJ1-1, is EADIYQTPRYLVIGTGKKITLECSQTMGHDKMYWYQQDPGMELHLIHYSYGVNSTEKGDLSSESTVSRIRTEHFPLTLESARPSHTSQYLCASSEYAGRDTEAFFGQGTRLTVV.

This chain joins TRBV5-4 and TRBJ1-1; D is uncertain. Germline-derived CDR1 and CDR2 are SGHNT and YYREEE (reference sequence). This CDR3 region has 14 residues. Trimming removed 3 bases at V and 7 bases at J, with 16 bases between. The CDR3 loop reads CASSSPMLALEAFF. The DNA for the CDR3 is TGTGCCAGCAGCTCGCCGATGTTGGCCCTTGAAGCTTTCTTT.

CDR3 region: CASSAVGRTGHYGYTF. The CDR3 DNA sequence: TGTGCCAGCAGCGCCGTGGGACGAACAGGGCACTATGGCTACACCTTC. The chain combines TRBV9 with TRBJ1-2; tentatively, D is TRBD1 (6 bases). This CDR3 region has 16 residues. Germline V gene sequence: CDR1 SGDLS, CDR2 YYNGEE. Deletions cut 3 bases from V and 3 bases from J, with 18 bases between.

This sequence joins TRBV2 and TRBJ2-3, with TRBD1 as a possible D gene (6 bases). V lost 5 bases to trimming and J lost 0 bases, with 12 bases between them. This CDR3 spans 15 amino acids. Germline V gene sequence: CDR1 SNHLY, CDR2 FYNNEI. CDR3 DNA: TGTGCCAGCAGTAAACAGGGAATGAGCACAGATACGCAGTATTTT. Encoded protein: CASSKQGMSTDTQYF.

V gene TRBV2 combines with J gene TRBJ1-1; no definite D call. Per the germline V gene, CDR1 is SNHLY and CDR2 is FYNNEI. V shed 5 bases and J shed 3 bases, with 10 bases lying between them. CDR3 length equals 13 residues. DNA of the CDR3: TGTGCCAGCAGTCTAGAGCAGTACACTGAAGCTTTCTTT. Encoded protein: CASSLEQYTEAFF. Together with reference TRBV2 and TRBJ1-1, the CDR3 gives the full variable domain: EPEVTQTPSHQVTQMGQEVILRCVPISNHLYFYWYRQILGQKVEFLVSFYNNEISEKSEIFDDQFSVERPDGSNFTLKIRSTKLEDSAMYFCASSLEQYTEAFFGQGTRLTVV.

This chain connects TRBV5-1 to TRBJ2-5; 7 nucleotides align to TRBD2. Germline V gives CDR1 SGHRS, CDR2 YFSETQ. J gave up 5 bases and V 4 bases, and 5 bases lay outside the gene matches. The CDR3 is 13 residues long. The CDR3 region is CASSPGGGETQYF. The CDR3 DNA reads as TGCGCCAGCAGCCCCGGGGGAGGGGAGACCCAGTACTTC.

The V call is TRBV4-1, the J call TRBJ2-1; TRBD2 aligns across 7 bases. V lost 4 bases to trimming and J lost 2 bases; unmatched junction nucleotides: 11. The germline CDR1 and CDR2 sequences are MGHRA and YSYEKL. This CDR3 comprises 17 residues. CDR3 in DNA: TGCGCCAGCAGCCTCCGGAGCGGGAAAGTCACCTACAATGAGCAGTTCTTC. Its translation is CASSLRSGKVTYNEQFF.

The J gene is TRBJ1-3, the V gene TRBV5-6; 12 bases map to TRBD1. The CDR3 totals 14 residues. Germline V gene sequence: CDR1 SGHDT, CDR2 YYEEEE. Trimming took 5 bases from V and 7 from J; bases not matched to a gene: 4. The CDR3 nucleotides are TGTGCCAGCAGGGGACAGGGGGCGCGGAACACCATATATTTT. Protein: CASRGQGARNTIYF.

This clone appeared once. The CDR3 spells CASDSGVRSEAFF. The CDR3 bases are TGTGCCAGCGACTCGGGAGTAAGGTCTGAAGCTTTCTTT. The V gene is TRBV7-9, the J gene TRBJ1-1; D gene uncertain. Per germline, CDR1 SEHNR and CDR2 FQNEAQ (reference sequence). CDR3 size: 13 residues. V shed 8 bases and J shed 6 bases, with 16 bases lying between them. The variable domain in full, completed from reference TRBV7-9 and TRBJ1-1, reads DTGVSQNPRHKITKRGQNVTFRCDPISEHNRLYWYRQTLGQGPEFLTYFQNEAQLEKSRLLSDRFSAERPKGSFSTLEIQRTEQGDSAMYLCASDSGVRSEAFFGQGTRLTVV.

CDR3 amino acids: CASSTHKRTGAIYGYTF. The CDR3 DNA is TGTGCCAGTAGTACCCATAAGAGGACAGGGGCCATCTATGGCTACACCTTC. The rearrangement uses TRBV19 and TRBJ1-2; 9 positions match TRBD1. Trimming took 4 bases from V and 4 from J; bases not matched to a gene: 13. The CDR3 loop spans 17 amino acids. Germline V gives CDR1 LNHDA, CDR2 SQIVND (reference sequence).

This chain joins TRBV18 and TRBJ1-3; maybe TRBD1 (5 bases). Germline V gene lookup returns CDR1 KGHSH and CDR2 LQKENI. Deletions cut 3 bases from V and 0 bases from J, with 12 bases between. This CDR3 spans 16 amino acids. CDR3 in amino acids: CASSPRDLSSGNTIYF. The CDR3 region has the DNA TGTGCCAGCTCACCGCGGGACTTATCCTCTGGAAACACCATATATTTT.